This passage covers 14 T cell receptor beta chains from one sample sequenced in a study of tumor-infiltrating lymphocytes in primary liver carcinoma. Starting from around 500 ng of total RNA, TCR beta cDNA was produced with a primer in the constant region. A slightly modified ARM-PCR protocol with three nested multiplex PCR rounds produced these TCR beta libraries. The first two PCR rounds, approximately 10 cycles each, used TRBV1-TRBV30 forward primers and a C-beta reverse primer. Using its own MiXCR run on the multiplex PCR reads, TCRdb lists one record per CDR3 protein. The sample holds 300,000 to 350,000 distinct CDR3 sequences, approximately 65% seen once. Unsorted whole blood supplied the RNA, and germline DNA was extracted too. The specimen was peripheral blood. These receptors were collected from a man aged 35-49 years with primary liver carcinoma and hepatitis B virus infection.

Concerning this clonotype itself: One junction end does not reproduce the germline sequence, and a read error may be involved. The gene calls are TRBV29-1 and TRBJ2-1; the D call may be TRBD1 or TRBD2 (6 bases each). This CDR3 contains 14 residues. Germline V lookup: CDR1 SQVTM, CDR2 ANQGSEA. DNA for the CDR3: TGCAGCCACAGGGACTTTAGCTCCTACAATGAGCAGCTCTTC. As protein: CSHRDFSSYNEQLF.

In the case of this clonotype: A read error may explain this, as a much larger clone is one base away. The chain employs TRBV6-5 and TRBJ2-6, with D tentatively TRBD2 (6 bases). CDR1 MNHEY and CDR2 SVGAGI come from the germline V gene. Trimming left V 6 bases short and J 0 bases short, with 9 bases between. The CDR3 is 15 residues long. The CDR3: CASSVGGSGANVLTF. CDR3 nucleotide sequence: TGTGCCAGCAGCGTGGGGGGCTCTGGGGCCAACGTCCTGACTTTC.

In the case of this clonotype: The junction differs from germline at one of its ends, possibly a read error. The chain employs TRBV6-5 and TRBJ2-1; D remains unclear. The CDR3 is 15 amino acids. CDR1 and CDR2 (germline): MNHEY, SVGAGI. The CDR3 DNA follows: TGTACCAGCAGTTACACAGAGAGCGCCGACAATGAGCAGTTCTTC. Its protein is CTSSYTESADNEQFF.

This clonotype was detected ten times or more. The V gene is TRBV12-3 or TRBV12-4, the J gene TRBJ1-2; D not resolved. The V end lost 6 bases, the J end lost 4 bases, and 12 bases lay between the germline ends. The CDR3 totals 13 residues. DNA for the CDR3: TGTGCCAGCAGATCGGACGTGGCCTATGGCTACACCTTC. It codes for CASRSDVAYGYTF.

This chain connects TRBV28 to TRBJ1-5, with D unresolved. V was shortened by 7 bases and J by 7 bases, with 17 bases between the two germline ends. Germline CDR1 MDHEN, CDR2 SYDVKM. The CDR3 sequence is 14 residues long. DNA of the CDR3: TGTGCCAGCACTCTAACGGCCCGCCGGCAGCCCCAGCATTTT. Protein sequence: CASTLTARRQPQHF.

This clonotype has a handful of counts. The chain has TRBV5-1 and TRBJ2-3, with D perhaps assigned TRBD1 or TRBD2 (5 bases each). With 0 bases removed from V and 2 bases from J, the gap between germline ends came to 13 bases. Germline CDR1 is SGHRS and CDR2 is YFSETQ. CDR3 size: 16 residues. CDR3 protein: CASSLVSGRDTDTQYF. CDR3 DNA sequence: TGCGCCAGCAGCTTGGTCTCGGGGCGAGACACAGATACGCAGTATTTT. The full variable domain, completed using reference TRBV5-1 and TRBJ2-3, is KAGVTQTPRYLIKTRGQQVTLSCSPISGHRSVSWYQQTPGQGLQFLFEYFSETQRNKGNFPGRFSGRQFSNSRSEMNVSTLELGDSALYLCASSLVSGRDTDTQYFGPGTRLTVL.

For this clonotype: This could be a read error, since a much larger clone is one nucleotide away. The gene calls are TRBV6-6 and TRBJ1-6; D remains unclear. The CDR3 sequence is 11 residues long. Trimming stripped 6 bases from V and 8 bases from J, with 5 bases between. Germline V gene lookup returns CDR1 MNHNY and CDR2 SVGAGI (reference sequence). The CDR3 DNA follows: TGTGCCAGCAGGGACGATTCACCCCTCCACTTT. Translated, it gives CASRDDSPLHF.

This chain joins TRBV5-5 and TRBJ2-5, with a tentative D call TRBD2 (6 bases). The CDR3 extends over 15 amino acids. From germline, CDR1 is SGHKS and CDR2 YYEKEE (reference sequence). The V and J ends lost 5 bases and 0 bases respectively, with 14 bases between them. CDR3 region: CASRIGSGYQETQYF. Here the CDR3 DNA reads TGTGCCAGCAGAATCGGGAGCGGGTACCAAGAGACCCAGTACTTC.

As regards this clonotype: A much larger clone lies one base from this, so it may be a read error. This chain uses TRBV14 with TRBJ2-1; TRBD2 agrees at 8 bases. Germline CDR1 and CDR2: SGHDN and FVKESK. J was trimmed by 5 bases and V by 6 bases; bases with no gene match: 12. This CDR3 region has 16 residues. In DNA, the CDR3 is TGTGCCAGCAGTGGCGTAGCGGGATGGGTAAACAATGAGCAGTTCTTC. Protein sequence: CASSGVAGWVNNEQFF.

This clonotype was found many times. V gene TRBV5-6 combines with J gene TRBJ2-3, with D possibly being TRBD1 (5 bases). CDR1 and CDR2 (germline): SGHDT, YYEEEE. The CDR3 loop spans 13 amino acids. The V and J ends lost 3 bases and 1 base respectively, with 6 bases between them. CDR3 bases: TGTGCCAGCAGCTCACAGGGCACAGATACGCAGTATTTT. This gives the protein CASSSQGTDTQYF.

A note on this clonotype: One junction end does not reproduce the germline sequence, and a read error may be involved. This chain links TRBV6-6 with TRBJ2-7; D is unresolved. Germline CDR1 and CDR2: MNHNY and SVGAGI (reference sequence). CDR3 length: 17 residues. CDR3 protein: CASCYSNRLSRTHEQYF. CDR3 bases: TGTGCCAGCTGTTACTCGAATCGGCTTTCCCGTACCCACGAGCAGTACTTC.

The J gene is TRBJ2-3, the V gene TRBV11-2, with 11 bases identical to TRBD2. The germline gives CDR1 SGHAT, CDR2 FQNNGV. The trim removed 7 bases at V and 5 bases at J, leaving 17 bases unmatched. This CDR3 spans 18 amino acids. The CDR3 loop is CASIFFMSSGRAVDTQYF. In DNA, the CDR3 is TGTGCCAGCATCTTCTTCATGAGTAGCGGGAGGGCCGTAGATACGCAGTATTTT.

The table lists this clonotype with a count of one. V usage is TRBV11-2 and J usage is TRBJ2-7, with a possible D match to TRBD1 (6 bases). The V gene's germline CDR1 is SGHAT and CDR2 FQNNGV. Trimming pared 5 bases from V and 4 bases from J, leaving 15 bases between. This CDR3 region has 14 residues. CDR3: CASSPGTRGYEQYF. For the CDR3, the DNA is TGTGCCAGCAGCCCCGGGACAAGGGGTTACGAGCAGTACTTC.

Concerning this clonotype: Since a much larger clone is just one base distant, this may be a read error. This chain connects TRBV5-4 to TRBJ2-1, with a tentative D call TRBD2 (7 bases). This CDR3 region has 13 residues. Germline values: CDR1 SGHNT, CDR2 YYREEE (reference sequence). V was pared by 3 bases and J by 8 bases, with 12 bases between. The CDR3, as DNA: TGTGCCAGCAGCTACACAGGGAGGGATGAGCAGTTCTTC. Protein: CASSYTGRDEQFF.